This section outlines one T cell receptor (beta chain) sequence together with its context. This clone was observed a single time. The clone's antigen remains unknown. No much larger clone is present one base from it, and per-base qualities are unavailable. This sample was included in a study of Ad26.COV2.S vaccination and SARS-CoV-2 variants (TCRdb year 2021). General notes on the study: Vaccine-arm donors were drawn from COV1001, a multicentre, randomized, double-blind, placebo-controlled phase I-IIa trial of Ad26.COV2.S in healthy adults. Ad26.COV2.S was administered intramuscularly at a dose of 5x10^10 or 1x10^11 viral particles, either as one shot or as two shots given 56 days apart. Sequencing of the TCRbeta repertoire served to evaluate the specificity and breadth of SARS-CoV-2-reactive T cell receptors following Ad26.COV2.S vaccination. A total of some 30 samples were included in the TCR-sequenced set, comprising around 19 Ad26.COV2.S vaccine recipients, 5 placebo recipients and 8 SARS-CoV-2 convalescent individuals. Participants in the trial were split at random into five groups of five each, receiving low-dose or high-dose Ad26.COV2.S once or twice, or else placebo on both occasions. Throughout the experiments and outcome assessment, investigators stayed blinded to trial group allocation.

Explained via the paper, the treatment or condition label denotes: around 19 received Ad26.COV2.S at low or high dose, single or two shots; a few received placebo; per-sample allocation not given. Repertoires of vaccine and placebo recipients were sequenced from samples collected on day 63 after the first injection. In Cohort 1b, about 25 adults aged 18-55 years were enrolled at a single site in Boston, USA, between 29 July and 7 August 2020. Ad26.COV2.S was a replication-incompetent adenovirus type 26 vector expressing a prefusion-stabilized SARS-CoV-2 spike protein from the original Wuhan strain. What the work shows at the level of the full study, not this receptor alone: Ad26.COV2.S recipients had higher spike-specific TCR breadth than placebo recipients (P = 0.0014). The study was not powered for comparison of responses between vaccine doses or regimens. It was noted by the authors that total T cell responses may have been underestimated by the TCR breadth and depth analyses. After vaccination, substantial breadth of spike-specific CD8+ and CD4+ T cell responses was reported. Comparable non-spike TCR breadth was observed between vaccine and placebo recipients, consistent with only spike being contained in the vaccine.

TCRbeta CDR3 regions were sequenced with the immunoSEQ Assay. After extraction, genomic DNA underwent amplification by bias-controlled multiplex PCR, followed by high-throughput sequencing. The paper's data handling went like this. Collapsing and filtering of sequences were performed to quantify the absolute abundance of each unique TCRbeta CDR3 region. T cell fraction was estimated by normalizing TCRbeta template counts to usable DNA, with usable DNA measured through amplification of reference genes found in all nucleated cells. Repertoire TCRs were annotated as SARS-CoV-2-specific when V gene, CDR3 amino acid sequence and J gene were exactly matched to a known reactive TCR set. The reference SARS-CoV-2 TCR set came from MIRA and was filtered for enrichment in COVID-19-positive ImmuneCODE repertoires, removing public or cross-reactive TCRs. Using the MIRA antigens, annotated TCRs were further analysed by specific ORF or by position within an ORF. Depth was the summed frequency of annotated unique rearrangements, while breadth was defined as annotated unique rearrangements over total unique productive rearrangements. TCR breadth was compared between groups using two-sided Wilcoxon rank-sum tests. Not all clones reach the TCRdb copy of this immuneACCESS table, which keeps in-frame sequences only. Checked studies attribute under half of the gap to unresolved V genes and leave the rest unexplained. V, J and clone size are those of that table, while D and trimming were read from the DNA. This sample is represented by approximately 340,000 clones; approximately 84% of them were singletons. The ten biggest clones cover approximately 3.5% of the sample.

The source was peripheral blood, collected in a trial of Ad26.COV2.S vaccine versus placebo. The receptor was isolated from a person between 18 and 65 years old who received the Ad26.COV2.S COVID-19 vaccine or a placebo.

In nucleotides, the sequence is TGTGCCAGCAGCTCAGGGAGGTATGAGCAGTTCTTC. This codes for CASSSGRYEQFF. The receptor chain draws on TRBV12-3 or TRBV12-4 and TRBJ2-1; perhaps TRBD2 is the D gene, with 6 bases matching. Relative to germline, V is 6 bases shorter and J is 8 bases shorter, with 11 bases between their ends. The CDR3 measures 12 amino acids from cysteine to phenylalanine. Of all the DNA, just the CDR3 is kept, 36 bases in frame from base 1.